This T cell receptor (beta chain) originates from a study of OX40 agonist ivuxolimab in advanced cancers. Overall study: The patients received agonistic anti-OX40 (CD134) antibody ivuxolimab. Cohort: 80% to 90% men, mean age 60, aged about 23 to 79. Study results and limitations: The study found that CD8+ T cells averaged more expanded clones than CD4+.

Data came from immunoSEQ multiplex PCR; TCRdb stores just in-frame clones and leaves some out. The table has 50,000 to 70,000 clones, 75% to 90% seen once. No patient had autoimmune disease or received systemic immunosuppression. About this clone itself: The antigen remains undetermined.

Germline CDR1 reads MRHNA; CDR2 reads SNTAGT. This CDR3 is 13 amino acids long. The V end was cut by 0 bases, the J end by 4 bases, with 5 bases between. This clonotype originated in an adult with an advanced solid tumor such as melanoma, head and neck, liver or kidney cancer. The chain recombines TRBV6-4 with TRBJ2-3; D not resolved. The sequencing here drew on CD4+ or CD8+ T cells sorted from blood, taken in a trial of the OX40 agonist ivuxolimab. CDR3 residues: CASSDSEADTQYF. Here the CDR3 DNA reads TGTGCCAGCAGTGACTCGGAAGCAGATACGCAGTATTTT.